These 20 T cell receptor beta chains were all obtained from the same sample, sequenced in a study of blood T cell repertoires in COVID-19. Assay used: immunoSEQ multiplex PCR; TCRdb lists only in-frame clones, some missing. The table has roughly 230,000 clones, around 83% seen once. Source material: peripheral blood. These receptor sequences come from a woman aged 45-60 years with acute or convalescent COVID-19.

This clone was recorded many times. The chain couples TRBV2 to TRBJ2-1; 9 bases fit TRBD1. Trimming took 11 bases from V and 8 from J; bases not matched to a gene: 13. In germline, CDR1 is SNHLY, CDR2 FYNNEI. CDR3 length equals 14 residues. CDR3 loop: CASTSGQGMDEQFF. CDR3 sequence (DNA): TGTGCCTCCACGTCAGGACAGGGGATGGATGAGCAGTTCTTC.

Only one count was recorded for this clone. The J gene is TRBJ2-1, the V gene TRBV2, with 9 bases that match TRBD2. Germline values: CDR1 SNHLY, CDR2 FYNNEI. Trimming removed 7 bases from V and 10 bases from J; junction bases left unmatched: 8. This CDR3 contains 13 residues. CDR3 loop: CASTISGRGEQFF. The CDR3 DNA follows: TGTGCCAGCACCATTAGCGGGAGAGGCGAGCAGTTCTTC.

The chain recombines TRBV2 with TRBJ1-6; D not resolved. Germline CDR1 SNHLY, CDR2 FYNNEI. The CDR3 runs 14 residues. Trimming left V 4 bases short and J 10 bases short, with 14 bases between. The CDR3 DNA reads TGTGCCAGCAGTGCCCCCCCCGTGGGCTCACCCCTCCACTTT. Its protein product is CASSAPPVGSPLHF.

In nucleotides, the CDR3 is TGTGCCAGCAGTCCTAATCCTTCCAGCAATCAGCCCCAGCATTTT. Protein product: CASSPNPSSNQPQHF. The chain carries TRBV28 and TRBJ1-5, with D unresolved. Trimming took off 5 bases at V and 1 base at J, with 12 bases between the two ends. CDR1 and CDR2 from the germline V gene are MDHEN and SYDVKM. The CDR3 sequence is 15 residues long.

The chain links TRBV7-2 to TRBJ2-7, with D possibly matching TRBD1 (5 bases). Germline-derived CDR1 and CDR2 are SGHTA and FQGNSA. The length of the CDR3 is 15 residues. V was shortened by 3 bases and J by 6 bases, with 18 bases between the two germline ends. CDR3 residues: CASSFQALGVSEQYF. CDR3 bases: TGTGCCAGCAGCTTCCAGGCTTTAGGGGTGAGCGAGCAGTACTTC.

This clone was observed a few times. This sequence joins TRBV30 and TRBJ2-2; perhaps TRBD2 as D (7 bases). The CDR3 spans 14 residues. Between the trimmed V and J ends, which lost 6 bases and 5 bases, there was a span of 16 bases. The germline V gene encodes CDR1 GTSNPN and CDR2 SVGIG (reference sequence). CDR3 DNA sequence: TGTGCCTGTACGAGGGGGGGCTTAACCGGGGAGCTGTTTTTT. Translation gives CACTRGGLTGELFF. Together with reference TRBV30 and TRBJ2-2, the CDR3 gives the full variable domain: SQTIHQWPATLVQPVGSPLSLECTVEGTSNPNLYWYRQAAGRGLQLLFYSVGIGQISSEVPQNLSASRPQDRQFILSSKKLLLSDSGFYLCACTRGGLTGELFFGEGSRLTVL.

The chain carries TRBV7-9 and TRBJ1-3; 8 bases fit TRBD1. The CDR3 runs 16 residues. The junction had 5 bases not matched to a gene; V was cut back by 4 bases and J by 0 bases. Germline lookup yields CDR1 SEHNR and CDR2 FQNEAQ (reference sequence). The CDR3 protein is CASSSYRGSSGNTIYF. Written as DNA, the CDR3 is TGTGCCAGCAGCTCTTACAGGGGGTCCTCTGGAAACACCATATATTTT. Full variable domain (remainder filled in from reference TRBV7-9 and TRBJ1-3): DTGVSQNPRHKITKRGQNVTFRCDPISEHNRLYWYRQTLGQGPEFLTYFQNEAQLEKSRLLSDRFSAERPKGSFSTLEIQRTEQGDSAMYLCASSSYRGSSGNTIYFGEGSWLTVV.

The table lists this clone with a count of one. This rearrangement joins TRBV19 to TRBJ2-2; 7 bases are shared with TRBD1. The CDR3 spans 17 residues. The junction had 14 bases not matched to a gene; V was cut back by 4 bases and J by 6 bases. The germline V gene encodes CDR1 LNHDA and CDR2 SQIVND (reference sequence). The DNA of the CDR3 is TGTGCCAGTAGTAGAAGACAGGGCCCTCAGACTCCCGGGGAGCTGTTTTTT. It yields the protein CASSRRQGPQTPGELFF.

In DNA, the CDR3 is TGTGCCAGCGGCAAGGGGGAGACCCAGTACTTC. As protein: CASGKGETQYF. The chain employs TRBV2 and TRBJ2-5; maybe TRBD1 (5 bases). The ends were cut back, 8 bases at V and 5 bases at J, with 9 bases in the middle. Looked up from germline, CDR1 is SNHLY and CDR2 is FYNNEI. The CDR3 sequence is 11 residues long.

The V gene is TRBV3-1 (or the pseudogene TRBV3-2), the J gene TRBJ2-2; 7 nucleotides line up with TRBD1. The CDR3 is made up of 16 amino acids. CDR1 and CDR2 (germline): LGHDT, YNNKEL (reference sequence). Trimming cost V 2 bases and J 2 bases; bases outside gene matches: 5. CDR3 residues: CASSQIGDSNTGELFF. CDR3 in DNA: TGTGCCAGCAGCCAAATTGGGGACAGTAACACCGGGGAGCTGTTTTTT.

This clone came up once. The chain joins TRBV3-1 (or the pseudogene TRBV3-2) to TRBJ2-1; 7 bases line up with TRBD2. Trimming at V came to 0 bases and at J to 4 bases, leaving 9 bases not matched to a gene. The CDR3 has 17 amino acids. Germline loops: CDR1 LGHDT, CDR2 YNNKEL (reference sequence). CDR3 sequence: CASSQDTAGAAYNEQFF. CDR3 in DNA: TGTGCCAGCAGCCAAGACACGGCGGGAGCCGCATACAATGAGCAGTTCTTC.

This clone was detected only a few times. The chain links TRBV18 to TRBJ2-6; 7 positions agree with TRBD2. Looked up from germline, CDR1 is KGHSH and CDR2 is LQKENI. Germline trimming cut 6 bases from V and 0 bases from J; bases unmatched to any gene: 5. The CDR3 sequence is 16 residues long. CDR3 DNA sequence: TGTGCCAGCTCCCCCCGGGAGGCCTCTGGGGCCAACGTCCTGACTTTC. Translating it yields CASSPREASGANVLTF. Together with reference TRBV18 and TRBJ2-6, the CDR3 gives the full variable domain: NAGVMQNPRHLVRRRGQEARLRCSPMKGHSHVYWYRQLPEEGLKFMVYLQKENIIDESGMPKERFSAEFPKEGPSILRIQQVVRGDSAAYFCASSPREASGANVLTFGAGSRLTVL.

The rearrangement uses TRBV5-1 and TRBJ2-3; 7 bases agree with TRBD1. The V and J ends lost 3 bases and 3 bases, in that order; junction bases with no gene match: 4. This CDR3 comprises 14 residues. From germline, CDR1 is SGHRS and CDR2 YFSETQ. The DNA of the CDR3 is TGCGCCAGCAGCTCCCGACAGGGAACAGATACGCAGTATTTT. It encodes CASSSRQGTDTQYF.

V usage is TRBV24-1 and J usage is TRBJ1-1; 8 nucleotides line up with TRBD1. CDR1 and CDR2 (germline): KGHDR, SFDVKD. V was pared by 3 bases and J by 4 bases, with 6 bases of the junction left unmatched. This CDR3 spans 15 amino acids. CDR3: CATSDPQGAGTEAFF. CDR3 sequence (DNA): TGTGCCACCAGTGATCCTCAGGGGGCGGGCACTGAAGCTTTCTTT.

This clone was detected only a few times. DNA of the CDR3: TGTGCCATCACCTCGTCCAGGGGGCTGTATGGCTACACCTTC. Protein product: CAITSSRGLYGYTF. The rearrangement uses TRBV10-3 and TRBJ1-2; 8 bases line up with TRBD1. Germline V lookup: CDR1 ENHRY, CDR2 SYGVKD. The CDR3 contains 14 residues. Unmatched junction bases numbered 9, after V lost 7 bases and J lost 5 bases.

This clone was seen a handful of times. This sequence joins TRBV27 and TRBJ2-1; 7 positions agree with TRBD2. The germline V gene encodes CDR1 MNHEY and CDR2 SMNVEV (reference sequence). J gave up 9 bases and V 7 bases, and 9 bases lay outside the gene matches. This CDR3 comprises 13 residues. CDR3 loop: CASNERDYGEQFF. The CDR3, as DNA: TGTGCCAGCAATGAGAGGGACTACGGTGAGCAGTTCTTC.

The J gene is TRBJ1-4, the V gene TRBV5-1; D may be TRBD1 (6 bases). The germline V and J ends were trimmed by 0 bases and 7 bases, with 7 bases remaining between them. Germline assignment: CDR1 SGHRS and CDR2 YFSETQ. This CDR3 region has 13 residues. The CDR3 is CASSLDRAEKLFF. CDR3 DNA: TGCGCCAGCAGCTTGGACAGGGCTGAAAAACTGTTTTTT. Drawing the rest from reference TRBV5-1 and TRBJ1-4, the complete variable domain is KAGVTQTPRYLIKTRGQQVTLSCSPISGHRSVSWYQQTPGQGLQFLFEYFSETQRNKGNFPGRFSGRQFSNSRSEMNVSTLELGDSALYLCASSLDRAEKLFFGSGTQLSVL.

The rearrangement uses TRBV27 and TRBJ1-5; D is unresolved. CDR3 length equals 13 residues. The V gene's germline CDR1 is MNHEY and CDR2 SMNVEV (reference sequence). Trimming pared 6 bases from V and 8 bases from J, leaving 14 bases between. The chain's CDR3 is CASRRYVLEPQHF. CDR3 bases: TGTGCCAGCAGGAGGTATGTTTTAGAGCCCCAGCATTTT.

The chain couples TRBV30 to TRBJ1-1; D is perhaps TRBD1 (5 bases). From germline, CDR1 is GTSNPN and CDR2 SVGIG (reference sequence). This CDR3 region has 13 residues. With 4 bases removed from V and 1 base from J, the gap between germline ends came to 10 bases. CDR3 coding DNA: TGTGCCTGGACCTTTGGGGCGAACACTGAAGCTTTCTTT. It specifies CAWTFGANTEAFF. Full variable domain (rest looked up from reference TRBV30 and TRBJ1-1): SQTIHQWPATLVQPVGSPLSLECTVEGTSNPNLYWYRQAAGRGLQLLFYSVGIGQISSEVPQNLSASRPQDRQFILSSKKLLLSDSGFYLCAWTFGANTEAFFGQGTRLTVV.

The V call is TRBV5-5, the J call TRBJ2-7; D unresolved. Germline loops: CDR1 SGHKS, CDR2 YYEKEE (reference sequence). V lost 0 bases to trimming and J lost 2 bases, with 6 bases between them. There are 13 residues in the CDR3. The CDR3 region has the DNA TGTGCCAGCAGCTTGGGCGGCCCCTACGAGCAGTACTTC. This encodes CASSLGGPYEQYF.